This passage covers 10 T cell receptor beta chains from one sample sequenced in a study of CD8 T cells in Susac syndrome. Reverse transcription of 0.5 to 1 ug RNA was performed with random hexamers. MiXCR was run by TCRdb on the immunoSEQ multiplex PCR reads, yielding one entry per CDR3 protein. This table has under 200,000 distinct CDR3 sequences, around 90% appearing once. The sequenced material came from CD4+ T cells from PBMCs. All receptors derive from a human donor with Susac syndrome.

This clonotype was observed once. This chain joins TRBV19 and TRBJ2-2; D ambiguous. Germline CDR1 LNHDA, CDR2 SQIVND (reference sequence). The CDR3 runs to 15 residues. The V and J ends lost 1 base and 6 bases respectively, with 12 bases between them. The CDR3 DNA sequence: TGTGCCAGTAGTATAGGAGGCTCGGTCTCCGGGGAGCTGTTTTTT. Translating it yields CASSIGGSVSGELFF.

The chain recombines TRBV4-1 with TRBJ2-1; 9 bases align to TRBD2. Germline lookup yields CDR1 MGHRA and CDR2 YSYEKL. Trimming at V came to 0 bases and at J to 8 bases, leaving 11 bases not matched to a gene. This CDR3 contains 17 residues. CDR3 amino acids: CASSQEGRRGGPYEQFF. The CDR3 DNA is TGCGCCAGCAGCCAAGAGGGCAGGCGGGGGGGCCCTTATGAGCAGTTCTTC.

The chain carries TRBV10-3 and TRBJ1-1, with 10 bases fitting TRBD1. V lost 6 bases and J lost 3; bases outside the gene matches: 4. The CDR3 length is 14 residues. The germline gives CDR1 ENHRY, CDR2 SYGVKD. CDR3 coding DNA: TGTGCCATCAGCGGCGGGACAGGGGACACTGAAGCTTTCTTT. Encoded protein: CAISGGTGDTEAFF.

This rearrangement joins TRBV20-1 to TRBJ2-3; D is perhaps TRBD2 (6 bases). Germline V gene data show CDR1 as DFQATT and CDR2 as SNEGSKA (reference sequence). V was pared by 3 bases and J by 2 bases, with 15 bases between. The CDR3 covers 15 residues. The CDR3 bases are TGCAGTGCTAGGAACCGGGGGATCAACACAGATACGCAGTATTTT. It codes for CSARNRGINTDTQYF.

The chain has TRBV7-2 and TRBJ2-1; tentatively, D is TRBD1 (6 bases). Germline loops: CDR1 SGHTA, CDR2 FQGNSA. V lost 5 bases, J lost 4 bases, and 18 bases lay in between. This CDR3 is 16 amino acids long. The CDR3 bases are TGTGCCAGCAGCCCTCAGACAGGAACCCTTTACAATGAGCAGTTCTTC. As protein: CASSPQTGTLYNEQFF. Looking up the rest from reference TRBV7-2 and TRBJ2-1 gives the full variable domain: GAGVSQSPSNKVTEKGKDVELRCDPISGHTALYWYRQSLGQGLEFLIYFQGNSAPDKSGLPSDRFSAERTGGSVSTLTIQRTQQEDSAVYLCASSPQTGTLYNEQFFGPGTRLTVL.

The chain joins TRBV7-9 to TRBJ1-1; TRBD1 matches at 8 bases. This CDR3 has 11 amino acids. Germline V gene data show CDR1 as SEHNR and CDR2 as FQNEAQ (reference sequence). The ends lost 4 bases at V and 10 bases at J; junction bases unmatched: 2. CDR3 loop: CASSYTGGAFF. The CDR3 coding sequence is TGTGCCAGCAGCTATACAGGGGGAGCTTTCTTT.

V and J are TRBV3-1 and TRBJ2-1; D not certain. The germline V gene encodes CDR1 LGHDT and CDR2 YNNKEL (reference sequence). The CDR3 sequence is 12 residues long. V lost 7 bases to trimming and J lost 4 bases, with 8 bases between them. As DNA, the CDR3 is TGTGCCAGCACCTCGAAGTACAATGAGCAGTTCTTC. Encoded protein: CASTSKYNEQFF.

The chain has TRBV15 and TRBJ2-1; D is possibly TRBD2 (5 bases). From germline, CDR1 is LNHNV and CDR2 YYDKDF (reference sequence). The CDR3 covers 14 residues. Trimming removed 0 bases at V and 10 bases at J, with 13 bases between. Here the CDR3 reads CATSRDMASSEQFF. The CDR3 nucleotides read TGTGCCACCAGCAGAGATATGGCTAGCAGCGAGCAGTTCTTC.

J is TRBJ2-7 and V is TRBV6-5; D is perhaps TRBD1 (6 bases). V was shortened by 4 bases and J by 5 bases, with 9 bases between the two germline ends. CDR1 and CDR2 from the germline V gene are MNHEY and SVGAGI. This CDR3 is built from 12 residues. This CDR3 reads CASSSDSDEQYF. In DNA form, the CDR3 reads TGTGCCAGCAGTTCGGACAGCGACGAGCAGTACTTC.

The V gene is TRBV29-1, the J gene TRBJ2-1, with TRBD2 matching over 7 bases. V trimming: 7 bases; J trimming: 6 bases; junction bases outside the gene matches: 6. Germline V gene lookup returns CDR1 SQVTM and CDR2 ANQGSEA. The CDR3 has 12 amino acids. CDR3: CSAVSGINEQFF. For the CDR3, the DNA is TGCAGCGCTGTCAGCGGGATCAATGAGCAGTTCTTC.